One sample yielded the 4 T cell receptor beta chains listed below, sequenced in a study of blood T cells in healthy people across ages. Sample-barcoded 5' priming and a J-beta primer mix drove a second PCR of about 7 to 12 cycles. MiXCR, applied by TCRdb to the 5' RACE reads, yields one record per CDR3 protein. The sample has about 760,000 distinct CDR3 sequences, about 61% seen once. Sequencing was carried out using blood. The receptors here all came from a man between 35 and 55 years old in good health.

This clonotype was observed a few times. The chain links TRBV28 to TRBJ2-7, with D uncertain. Trimming took off 3 bases at V and 1 base at J, with 16 bases between the two ends. The germline gives CDR1 MDHEN, CDR2 SYDVKM. The CDR3 totals 16 residues. CDR3 in amino acids: CASSLFNSPDSYEQYF. As DNA, the CDR3 is TGTGCCAGCAGTTTGTTTAATAGTCCAGATTCCTACGAGCAGTACTTC.

This chain links TRBV5-1 with TRBJ2-5; the D is unclear. The CDR3 contains 16 residues. Germline CDR1 reads SGHRS; CDR2 reads YFSETQ. Trimming left V 4 bases short and J 1 base short, with 17 bases between. The DNA for the CDR3 is TGCGCCAGCAGCCCCCAAAGCTTCTATAGCCAAGAGACCCAGTACTTC. It is translated as CASSPQSFYSQETQYF.

In this sample, this clonotype turned up a few times. The genes are TRBV27 and TRBJ2-1; 8 positions agree with TRBD2. The CDR3 extends over 15 amino acids. J lost 0 bases, V lost 2 bases, and 0 bases had no gene match. The germline V gene encodes CDR1 MNHEY and CDR2 SMNVEV (reference sequence). CDR3 amino acids: CASSLLAGSYNEQFF. The CDR3 region has the DNA TGTGCCAGCAGTTTACTAGCGGGCTCCTACAATGAGCAGTTCTTC.

The genes are TRBV29-1 and TRBJ2-7; 9 bases fit TRBD1. V trimming: 7 bases; J trimming: 6 bases; junction bases outside the gene matches: 10. The CDR3 covers 13 residues. Germline-derived CDR1 and CDR2 are SQVTM and ANQGSEA. The CDR3 region is CSAATTGGPEQYF. The CDR3 region has the DNA TGCAGCGCAGCTACGACAGGGGGACCCGAGCAGTACTTC.